This T cell receptor beta chain appears in the sequencing data of a study of cytomegalovirus exposure and HLA in healthy donors. Study at large: Roughly 85 million unique TCRs from HLA-typed donors were held in an early release of data. Broader study findings: There were reportedly fewer N-insertions in an Asian-associated ancestry cluster than the approximately 670-donor mean, in a later analysis. Most TCR sequences were rare, but some public TCRs occurred in many donors.

The CDR3 consists of 14 residues. CDR1 and CDR2 from the germline V gene are MNHNS and SASEGT. The J segment lost 4 bases and the V segment lost 6 bases, leaving 5 bases of the junction unmatched. On this clone: The antigen remains undetermined.

The PCR employed 60 Vbeta primers together with 13 Jbeta primers. Profiling relied on immunoSEQ multiplex PCR, and the TCRdb table lists in-frame clones only, not all of them. The data show some 160,000 clones, approximately 82% seen once. The chain joins TRBV6-1 to TRBJ2-5; the match to TRBD1 covers 10 bases. The receptor was derived from a male donor in good health and CMV-seronegative. Specimen: PBMCs. The CDR3 protein is CASRATGGRETQYF. CDR3 DNA sequence: TGTGCCAGCAGAGCGACAGGGGGCCGAGAGACCCAGTACTTC.